The TCR beta chain described here comes from a study of blood T cell repertoires in COVID-19. The CDR3 contains 16 residues. The germline CDR1 and CDR2 sequences are MDHEN and SYDVKM. The V gene lost 4 bases and the J gene lost 1 base, with 14 bases spanning the gap. Here immunoSEQ multiplex PCR was the method, and the copy in TCRdb shows in-frame clones only, minus some. The table includes fewer than 350,000 clones, 85% detected once. This clone was observed a handful of times. The sequenced material came from PBMCs or T cells enriched from blood (not recorded which). This sequence was found in a woman in her twenties or thirties who had been exposed to COVID-19. The chain recombines TRBV28 with TRBJ1-5; a possible D gene is TRBD1 (6 bases). CDR3 DNA: TGTGCCAGCAGTTACCACAGGGTCAAAAGCAATCAGCCCCAGCATTTT. This translates into CASSYHRVKSNQPQHF. Combining the CDR3 with reference TRBV28 and TRBJ1-5 gives the whole variable domain DVKVTQSSRYLVKRTGEKVFLECVQDMDHENMFWYRQDPGLGLRLIYFSYDVKMKEKGDIPEGYSVSREKKERFSLILESASTNQTSMYLCASSYHRVKSNQPQHFGDGTRLSIL.